This is a list of T cell receptor beta chains from one sample in a study of T cell repertoires in cytomegalovirus infection. TCRdb independently ran MiXCR on the reads; one entry per CDR3 protein. The sample records fewer than 550,000 distinct CDR3 sequences, about 11% being singletons. The sequenced sample was PBMCs. These receptors were collected from a human donor in good health (CMV status not recorded). Some clones in this sample may be carry-over from other donors' samples. CDR3s include the opening cysteine and the closing phenylalanine or tryptophan. A D gene is named only where the DNA matches it firmly. The listing skips clone size in some rows; elsewhere it reads once, few, many or a size class.

D: TRBD1
size: many
V: TRBV7-6
J: TRBJ1-6
CDR3: CASSLAPRQGDNSPLHF
DNA: TGTGCCAGCAGCTTAGCCCCCAGGCAGGGGGATAATTCACCCCTCCACTTT

D: NA
size: NA
V: TRBV3-1
J: TRBJ2-3
CDR3: CASSQRGSTDTQYF
DNA: TGTGCCAGCAGCCAACGGGGAAGCACAGATACGCAGTATTTT

D: NA
size: NA
V: TRBV4-1
J: TRBJ1-4
CDR3: CASSQVQLDEKLFF
DNA: TGCGCCAGCAGCCAAGTTCAATTAGATGAAAAACTGTTTTTT

D: NA
size: few
V: TRBV24-1
J: TRBJ2-3
CDR3: CATSDPAGTDNTQYF
DNA: TGTGCCACCAGTGACCCAGCTGGGACGGACAATACGCAGTATTTT

D: TRBD1
size: few
V: TRBV2
J: TRBJ2-1
CDR3: CASSDYRDRREQFF
DNA: TGTGCCAGCAGTGATTACCGGGACAGGCGTGAGCAGTTCTTC

D: NA
size: NA
V: TRBV5-1
J: TRBJ2-2
CDR3: CASSFAGAVTGELFF
DNA: TGCGCCAGCAGCTTTGCGGGGGCTGTCACCGGTGAGCTGTTTTTT

D: NA
size: many
V: TRBV19
J: TRBJ2-1
CDR3: CASGRSVTYNEQFF
DNA: TGTGCCAGTGGAAGGAGTGTGACCTACAATGAGCAGTTCTTC

D: TRBD2
size: many
V: TRBV6-4
J: TRBJ2-3
CDR3: CASSDRQREALSTDTQYF
DNA: TGTGCCAGCAGTGACCGCCAGCGGGAGGCCCTTAGCACAGATACGCAGTATTTT

D: NA
size: many
V: TRBV10-3
J: TRBJ1-1
CDR3: CAICREGLGNTEAFF
DNA: TGTGCCATCTGTCGAGAAGGGTTGGGGAACACTGAAGCTTTCTTT

D: NA
size: NA
V: TRBV29-1
J: TRBJ2-5
CDR3: CSALDLKTQYF
DNA: TGCAGCGCACTGGACTTGAAGACCCAGTACTTC

D: NA
size: many
V: TRBV20-1
J: TRBJ2-1
CDR3: CSARRAGRLNNEQFF
DNA: TGCAGTGCTAGACGAGCGGGTCGACTTAACAATGAGCAGTTCTTC

D: NA
size: few
V: TRBV12-3/TRBV12-4
J: TRBJ2-1
CDR3: CASSPSRHNEQFF
DNA: TGTGCCAGCAGCCCTAGCCGCCACAATGAGCAGTTCTTC

D: TRBD2
size: many
V: TRBV19
J: TRBJ2-1
CDR3: CASSKSSGGSYNEQFF
DNA: TGTGCCAGTAGTAAGTCGAGCGGGGGTTCCTACAATGAGCAGTTCTTC

D: NA
size: few
V: TRBV28
J: TRBJ1-1
CDR3: CASSSYRENTEAFF
DNA: TGTGCCAGCAGTTCCTACCGGGAAAACACTGAAGCTTTCTTT

D: NA
size: many
V: TRBV14
J: TRBJ2-2
CDR3: CASSQAETGMNTGELFF
DNA: TGTGCCAGCAGCCAAGCGGAGACAGGCATGAACACCGGGGAGCTGTTTTTT

D: NA
size: many
V: TRBV7-8
J: TRBJ1-1
CDR3: CASSPGRLNTEAFF
DNA: TGTGCCAGCAGCCCGGGACGGCTGAACACTGAAGCTTTCTTT

D: TRBD1
size: many
V: TRBV7-8
J: TRBJ1-2
CDR3: CASSSAGQGGYGYTF
DNA: TGTGCCAGCAGCTCCGCGGGACAGGGCGGCTATGGCTACACCTTC

D: NA
size: NA
V: TRBV20-1
J: TRBJ2-3
CDR3: CSASSWGTDTQYF
DNA: TGCAGTGCTAGTTCCTGGGGCACAGATACGCAGTATTTT

D: NA
size: many
V: TRBV3-1
J: TRBJ1-6
CDR3: CASSHSPWGSYNSPLHF
DNA: TGTGCCAGCAGCCATTCCCCGTGGGGCTCCTATAATTCACCCCTCCACTTT

D: NA
size: many
V: TRBV7-2
J: TRBJ1-5
CDR3: CASSSSHSNQPQHF
DNA: TGTGCCAGCAGCTCGAGTCATAGCAATCAGCCCCAGCATTTT

D: NA
size: many
V: TRBV28
J: TRBJ2-5
CDR3: CASSFANPSGQSETQYF
DNA: TGTGCCAGCAGTTTCGCAAATCCTTCTGGACAGTCAGAGACCCAGTACTTC

D: NA
size: NA
V: TRBV28
J: TRBJ2-7
CDR3: CASSRGGVYEQYF
DNA: TGTGCCAGTAGTAGAGGTGGAGTCTACGAGCAGTACTTC

D: TRBD2
size: many
V: TRBV27
J: TRBJ2-5
CDR3: CASSSTLGSGETQYF
DNA: TGTGCCAGCAGTTCCACCTTGGGTAGCGGGGAGACCCAGTACTTC

D: TRBD2
size: NA
V: TRBV19
J: TRBJ2-1
CDR3: CASSMPSGSWYNEQFF
DNA: TGTGCCAGTAGTATGCCTAGCGGGAGTTGGTACAATGAGCAGTTCTTC

D: NA
size: NA
V: TRBV28
J: TRBJ2-1
CDR3: CASSLVGPTYNEQFF
DNA: TGTGCCAGCAGTTTAGTGGGTCCTACCTACAATGAGCAGTTCTTC

D: TRBD2
size: NA
V: TRBV20-1
J: TRBJ2-7
CDR3: CSARGPTGLDEQYF
DNA: TGCAGTGCTAGAGGGCCCACAGGACTAGACGAGCAGTACTTC

D: NA
size: many
V: TRBV6-1
J: TRBJ1-1
CDR3: CASSLSGRAATEAFF
DNA: TGTGCCAGCAGCCTCTCGGGCAGGGCGGCCACTGAAGCTTTCTTT

D: NA
size: many
V: TRBV20-1
J: TRBJ2-7
CDR3: CSARDGAFSYEQYF
DNA: TGCAGTGCTAGAGATGGGGCCTTCTCCTACGAGCAGTACTTC

D: TRBD2
size: NA
V: TRBV6-1
J: TRBJ2-1
CDR3: CASMSSGSSYNEQFF
DNA: TGTGCCAGCATGTCTAGCGGGAGCTCCTACAATGAGCAGTTCTTC

D: NA
size: many
V: TRBV7-8
J: TRBJ1-6
CDR3: CASSRGRGSYNSPLHF
DNA: TGTGCCAGCAGCAGAGGGAGGGGGTCCTATAATTCACCCCTCCACTTT

D: NA
size: NA
V: TRBV3-1
J: TRBJ2-2
CDR3: CASSQGIRGTGELFF
DNA: TGTGCCAGCAGCCAAGGGATCCGCGGCACCGGGGAGCTGTTTTTT

D: TRBD2
size: NA
V: TRBV5-1
J: TRBJ2-3
CDR3: CASSLVLAGDSTDTQYF
DNA: TGCGCCAGCAGCTTGGTTCTAGCGGGGGACTCCACAGATACGCAGTATTTT

D: NA
size: many
V: TRBV25-1
J: TRBJ2-5
CDR3: CASSERAQGGVMETQYF
DNA: TGTGCCAGCAGTGAAAGGGCTCAAGGGGGTGTGATGGAGACCCAGTACTTC

D: TRBD1
size: many
V: TRBV12-3/TRBV12-4
J: TRBJ2-7
CDR3: CASRRTGRSEQYF
DNA: TGTGCCAGCAGGAGGACAGGGCGCTCCGAGCAGTACTTC

D: NA
size: few
V: TRBV27
J: TRBJ1-5
CDR3: CASINPSGRNQPQHF
DNA: TGTGCCAGCATCAACCCGTCCGGTCGGAATCAGCCCCAGCATTTT

D: TRBD1
size: many
V: TRBV7-2
J: TRBJ2-7
CDR3: CASSLADRAPQYF
DNA: TGTGCCAGCAGCTTAGCGGACAGGGCCCCGCAGTACTTC

D: NA
size: NA
V: TRBV7-9
J: TRBJ1-5
CDR3: CASSPTKGGQPQHF
DNA: TGTGCCAGCAGCCCAACAAAGGGGGGTCAGCCCCAGCATTTT

D: NA
size: many
V: TRBV6-1
J: TRBJ2-5
CDR3: CASRTPSGETQYF
DNA: TGTGCCAGCAGGACCCCCTCCGGGGAGACCCAGTACTTC

D: NA
size: many
V: TRBV20-1
J: TRBJ1-1
CDR3: CSAKRFGPTGIDTEAFF
DNA: TGCAGTGCTAAGAGATTTGGGCCTACAGGGATCGACACTGAAGCTTTCTTT

D: NA
size: NA
V: TRBV12-3/TRBV12-4
J: TRBJ1-4
CDR3: CASSWNEKLFF
DNA: TGTGCCAGCTCCTGGAATGAAAAACTGTTTTTT

D: NA
size: many
V: TRBV6-1
J: TRBJ1-1
CDR3: CASWGTEAFF
DNA: TGTGCCAGCTGGGGCACTGAAGCTTTCTTT

D: TRBD2
size: many
V: TRBV19
J: TRBJ2-3
CDR3: CASSNSGRGQDTQYF
DNA: TGTGCCAGTAGCAATAGCGGGAGAGGGCAAGATACGCAGTATTTT

D: TRBD2
size: many
V: TRBV6-1
J: TRBJ2-3
CDR3: CASSSRGGTDTQYF
DNA: TGTGCCAGCAGTTCCCGGGGGGGTACGGATACGCAGTATTTT

D: NA
size: many
V: TRBV6-1
J: TRBJ2-7
CDR3: CASSDGGIPSYEQYF
DNA: TGTGCCAGCAGTGACGGGGGAATCCCCTCCTACGAGCAGTACTTC

D: NA
size: many
V: TRBV7-9
J: TRBJ1-1
CDR3: CASSLEGQLEAFF
DNA: TGTGCCAGCAGCTTAGAAGGGCAGCTTGAAGCTTTCTTT

D: NA
size: NA
V: TRBV3-1
J: TRBJ2-5
CDR3: CASRKGGSETQYF
DNA: TGTGCCAGCAGGAAAGGGGGTTCTGAGACCCAGTACTTC

D: NA
size: NA
V: TRBV5-1
J: TRBJ2-1
CDR3: CASSIAGTSNYNEQFF
DNA: TGCGCCAGCAGCATAGCCGGGACATCGAACTACAATGAGCAGTTCTTC

D: NA
size: NA
V: TRBV7-3
J: TRBJ2-1
CDR3: CASSLSAGDFYEQFF
DNA: TGTGCCAGCAGCTTATCGGCAGGTGACTTCTATGAGCAGTTCTTC

D: TRBD2
size: NA
V: TRBV18
J: TRBJ2-1
CDR3: CASSPPELAGPSNEQFF
DNA: TGTGCCAGCTCACCTCCCGAACTAGCGGGACCATCTAATGAGCAGTTCTTC

D: NA
size: few
V: TRBV20-1
J: TRBJ1-2
CDR3: CSARDQRPIEGSPGYTF
DNA: TGCAGTGCTAGAGATCAGAGGCCGATAGAGGGCTCCCCTGGCTACACCTTC

D: NA
size: NA
V: TRBV12-3/TRBV12-4
J: TRBJ2-1
CDR3: CASSSRTVNEQFF
DNA: TGTGCCAGCAGTTCAAGGACAGTCAATGAGCAGTTCTTC

D: NA
size: many
V: TRBV7-9
J: TRBJ2-1
CDR3: CASGIYNEQFF
DNA: TGTGCCAGTGGAATTTACAATGAGCAGTTCTTC

D: NA
size: NA
V: TRBV13
J: TRBJ1-5
CDR3: CASSLIMRQPQHF
DNA: TGCGCCAGCAGCCTAATAATGAGGCAGCCCCAGCATTTT

D: TRBD2
size: many
V: TRBV28
J: TRBJ2-7
CDR3: CASSFDGLAGAYEQYF
DNA: TGTGCCAGCAGTTTCGACGGACTAGCGGGAGCCTACGAGCAGTACTTC

D: NA
size: few
V: TRBV9
J: TRBJ1-3
CDR3: CASSAGTGGNTIYF
DNA: TGTGCCAGCAGCGCCGGTACGGGAGGAAACACCATATATTTT

D: NA
size: many
V: TRBV3-1
J: TRBJ1-1
CDR3: CASSQETRDIKRGEAFF
DNA: TGTGCCAGCAGCCAAGAAACCCGGGACATAAAACGCGGTGAAGCTTTCTTT

D: TRBD1
size: many
V: TRBV7-2
J: TRBJ1-6
CDR3: CASSFRTGGSYNSPLHF
DNA: TGTGCCAGCAGCTTTCGGACAGGGGGCTCCTATAATTCACCCCTCCACTTT

D: NA
size: NA
V: TRBV6-6
J: TRBJ2-4
CDR3: CASSPVRTLAKNIQYF
DNA: TGTGCCAGCAGCCCGGTCAGAACCTTAGCCAAAAACATTCAGTACTTC

D: NA
size: many
V: TRBV6-1
J: TRBJ2-1
CDR3: CASRGAGPSSYNEQFF
DNA: TGTGCCAGCAGGGGCGCGGGTCCGAGCTCCTACAATGAGCAGTTCTTC